The 27 T cell receptor beta chains presented below share a single source sample, sequenced in a study of blood T cell repertoires in COVID-19. Repertoires were generated with immunoSEQ multiplex PCR, while TCRdb's copy carries only in-frame clones and drops some. The top ten hold 7.5% to 10% of the sample, which has roughly 150,000 clones, around four fifths seen once. Sequencing was performed on peripheral blood. These receptors were collected from an elderly woman with COVID-19, enrolled during active disease.

This clone was seen only a few times. The V call is TRBV9, the J call TRBJ1-2, with D unresolved. V was cut by 0 bases and J by 4 bases, with 10 bases left in between. CDR3 length: 14 residues. Germline V gene lookup returns CDR1 SGDLS and CDR2 YYNGEE. CDR3 nucleotide sequence: TGTGCCAGCAGCGTAGTAGGAGCGGGCTATGGCTACACCTTC. This translates into CASSVVGAGYGYTF.

The J gene is TRBJ2-1, the V gene TRBV5-1, with 13 nucleotides matching TRBD2. J lost 9 bases, V lost 3 bases, and 9 bases had no gene match. CDR1 is SGHRS, CDR2 YFSETQ, per germline. This CDR3 contains 16 residues. The DNA of the CDR3 is TGCGCCAGCAGCTCCCAGGGACTAGCGGGATCCGGTGAGCAGTTCTTC. This encodes CASSSQGLAGSGEQFF.

This clone was seen a handful of times. The V and J genes are TRBV7-6 and TRBJ1-3, with 7 bases lining up with TRBD1. The CDR3 runs to 15 residues. Unmatched junction bases numbered 12, after V lost 8 bases and J lost 5 bases. Germline values: CDR1 SGHVS, CDR2 FNYEAQ. The CDR3 DNA is TGTGCCAGCGGGGTACGGACAGGTTTAAGAAACACCATATATTTT. Its protein product is CASGVRTGLRNTIYF.

The table lists this clone with a few counts. The V gene is TRBV29-1, the J gene TRBJ1-1; TRBD1 matches 8 bases. V was clipped by 6 bases and J by 1 base; unmatched bases: 13. The germline CDR1 and CDR2 sequences are SQVTM and ANQGSEA. CDR3 size: 16 residues. The DNA of the CDR3 is TGCAGCGTCGGAGGCCCGACAGGGGCATGGAACACTGAAGCTTTCTTT. Encoded protein: CSVGGPTGAWNTEAFF.

This chain connects TRBV28 to TRBJ1-1, with D possibly being TRBD1 (5 bases). V lost 5 bases, J lost 0 bases, and 10 bases lay in between. The CDR3 extends over 14 amino acids. The germline gives CDR1 MDHEN, CDR2 SYDVKM. This chain's CDR3 is CASSTGQMNTEAFF. The CDR3 nucleotides read TGTGCCAGCAGTACCGGACAAATGAACACTGAAGCTTTCTTT. Full variable domain (rest looked up from reference TRBV28 and TRBJ1-1): DVKVTQSSRYLVKRTGEKVFLECVQDMDHENMFWYRQDPGLGLRLIYFSYDVKMKEKGDIPEGYSVSREKKERFSLILESASTNQTSMYLCASSTGQMNTEAFFGQGTRLTVV.

The chain couples TRBV21-1 to TRBJ2-7; no check of the table's D call, TRBD2, against the DNA was made. TRBV21-1 is a pseudogene. CDR3 size: 13 residues. CDR3 sequence (DNA): TGTGCCAGCATCGCTAGCGCCTCCTACGAGCAGTACTTC. Translating gives CASIASASYEQYF.

V usage is TRBV4-1 and J usage is TRBJ2-2, with D unresolved. The CDR3 extends over 16 amino acids. Per germline, CDR1 MGHRA and CDR2 YSYEKL. The ends were cut back, 0 bases at V and 0 bases at J, with 8 bases in the middle. The CDR3 DNA is TGCGCCAGCAGCCAAGATGGGCAGACGAACACCGGGGAGCTGTTTTTT. This gives the protein CASSQDGQTNTGELFF.

The CDR3 sequence: CSVILSGGTYNEQFF. The CDR3 region has the DNA TGCAGCGTTATCCTCTCAGGTGGCACCTACAATGAGCAGTTCTTC. The V and J genes are TRBV29-1 and TRBJ2-1; D is ambiguous. This CDR3 contains 15 residues. Germline assignment: CDR1 SQVTM and CDR2 ANQGSEA. V lost 5 bases, J lost 2 bases, and 16 bases lay in between.

This sequence joins TRBV6-5 and TRBJ1-2; D gene uncertain. The CDR3 covers 13 residues. CDR1 is MNHEY, CDR2 SVGAGI, per germline. V was cut by 2 bases and J by 2 bases, with 6 bases left in between. CDR3 region: CASSYGENYGYTF. In DNA, the CDR3 is TGTGCCAGCAGTTACGGGGAGAACTATGGCTACACCTTC.

The gene calls are TRBV4-1 and TRBJ2-7, with D maybe TRBD2 (6 bases). The CDR3 spans 13 residues. Germline values: CDR1 MGHRA, CDR2 YSYEKL. V lost 0 bases and J lost 4, with 7 bases in between. CDR3 bases: TGCGCCAGCAGCCAAGATCGGGGGTACGAGCAGTACTTC. This translates into CASSQDRGYEQYF.

The chain combines TRBV19 with TRBJ2-1; D gene unclear. Germline V CDR1 and CDR2: LNHDA, SQIVND (reference sequence). V was pared by 5 bases and J by 4 bases, with 12 bases between. The CDR3 is made up of 14 amino acids. The CDR3 DNA reads TGTGCCAGTAGTTATGGCGGAACTTACAATGAGCAGTTCTTC. Translated, it gives CASSYGGTYNEQFF.

The chain uses TRBV27 and TRBJ2-3, with 7 bases identical to TRBD1. The CDR3 totals 15 residues. J lost 0 bases, V lost 6 bases, and 6 bases had no gene match. CDR1 is MNHEY and CDR2 is SMNVEV in the germline V gene (reference sequence). CDR3 in DNA: TGTGCCAGCAGCCTAACAGGGGCTAGCACAGATACGCAGTATTTT. Translation gives CASSLTGASTDTQYF.

In DNA form, the CDR3 reads TGTGCCAGCAGTTTATCGAGGACTAGCGCCCTTGGGACGCAGTATTTT. Its protein is CASSLSRTSALGTQYF. The chain uses TRBV27 and TRBJ2-3; 9 bases agree with TRBD2. Germline CDR1 MNHEY, CDR2 SMNVEV (reference sequence). With 0 bases clipped from V and 9 bases from J, the junction kept 10 bases outside the gene matches. The CDR3 consists of 16 residues.

The J gene is TRBJ2-7, the V gene TRBV25-1, with 11 bases that match TRBD1. CDR1 and CDR2 (germline): MGHDK, SYGVNS. This CDR3 contains 17 residues. After removal of 0 bases from V and 3 bases from J, the junction contained 7 bases not matched to a gene. In DNA, the CDR3 is TGTGCCAGCAGTGAATACACCGGGACAGGGGGTTTCTACGAGCAGTACTTC. This sequence encodes CASSEYTGTGGFYEQYF.

This chain uses TRBV18 with TRBJ2-3; 8 bases line up with TRBD2. The V segment lost 5 bases and the J segment 1 base; nucleotides outside the gene matches: 5. From germline, CDR1 is KGHSH and CDR2 LQKENI. CDR3 length equals 15 residues. CDR3 residues: CASSSAGLGTDTQYF. In nucleotides, the CDR3 is TGTGCCAGCTCATCGGCGGGACTAGGCACAGATACGCAGTATTTT.

The chain employs TRBV28 and TRBJ2-2, with 7 bases matching TRBD2. This CDR3 contains 17 residues. The V segment lost 2 bases and the J segment 1 base; nucleotides outside the gene matches: 7. CDR1 is MDHEN and CDR2 is SYDVKM in the germline V gene. The CDR3 spells CASSLDGLAENTGELFF. CDR3 DNA: TGTGCCAGCAGTTTAGACGGTCTAGCGGAGAACACCGGGGAGCTGTTTTTT.

The V call is TRBV6-2 or TRBV6-3, the J call TRBJ2-5; TRBD2 matches at 11 bases. The junction had 14 bases not matched to a gene; V was cut back by 6 bases and J by 5 bases. The CDR3 runs 17 residues. Germline CDR1 reads MNHEY; CDR2 reads SVGEGT. CDR3 amino acids: CASSLTGLAGGGETQYF. CDR3 sequence (DNA): TGTGCCAGCAGCCTGACGGGCCTAGCGGGAGGCGGGGAGACCCAGTACTTC.

The V gene is TRBV7-2, the J gene TRBJ1-1; D may be TRBD1 (5 bases). Trimming took 1 base from V and 2 from J, leaving 14 bases between them. Per the germline V gene, CDR1 is SGHTA and CDR2 is FQGNSA. The CDR3 covers 16 residues. The CDR3 sequence: CASSLEYRLLNTEAFF. In DNA, the CDR3 is TGTGCCAGCAGCTTAGAGTACAGGCTATTAAACACTGAAGCTTTCTTT. The variable domain in full, completed from reference TRBV7-2 and TRBJ1-1, reads GAGVSQSPSNKVTEKGKDVELRCDPISGHTALYWYRQSLGQGLEFLIYFQGNSAPDKSGLPSDRFSAERTGGSVSTLTIQRTQQEDSAVYLCASSLEYRLLNTEAFFGQGTRLTVV.

The chain joins TRBV19 to TRBJ1-5; 8 nucleotides align to TRBD1. The CDR3 sequence is 16 residues long. V lost 4 bases and J lost 7; bases outside the gene matches: 12. CDR1 and CDR2 (germline): LNHDA, SQIVND (reference sequence). CDR3 nucleotide sequence: TGTGCCAGTAGTAGCACCGGGACAGGTGAAAACCAGCCCCAGCATTTT. The encoded protein is CASSSTGTGENQPQHF.

The chain couples TRBV5-4 to TRBJ1-5; 11 positions agree with TRBD1. The CDR3 totals 16 residues. V shed 2 bases and J 5 bases; nucleotides not matched to a gene: 6. Germline lookup yields CDR1 SGHNT and CDR2 YYREEE (reference sequence). CDR3 in DNA: TGTGCCAGCAGCTTAGGGACAGGGGGTCAGGATCAGCCCCAGCATTTT. Its translation is CASSLGTGGQDQPQHF.

The gene calls are TRBV4-2 and TRBJ1-2, with TRBD1 as a possible D gene (6 bases). There are 15 residues in the CDR3. V was trimmed by 0 bases and J by 6 bases, leaving 14 bases between them. Germline CDR1 LGHNA, CDR2 YNFKEQ. In DNA form, the CDR3 reads TGTGCCAGCAGCCAAGATAGGCCAGGGGAAAATGGCTACACCTTC. It encodes CASSQDRPGENGYTF.

The chain recombines TRBV7-9 with TRBJ1-1, with a possible D match to TRBD1 (6 bases). Trimming cost V 5 bases and J 4 bases, with 14 bases left between them. CDR1 and CDR2 from the germline V gene are SEHNR and FQNEAQ (reference sequence). The CDR3 loop spans 14 amino acids. The DNA for the CDR3 is TGTGCCAGCAGCCGAGACCGGGACACCACTGAAGCTTTCTTT. This codes for CASSRDRDTTEAFF.

This chain links TRBV19 with TRBJ2-7; 9 bases match TRBD1. CDR1 and CDR2 from the germline V gene are LNHDA and SQIVND (reference sequence). The CDR3 sequence is 15 residues long. V shed 6 bases and J 3 bases; nucleotides not matched to a gene: 9. CDR3 in amino acids: CASSKSSGQGYEQYF. CDR3 DNA: TGTGCCAGTAGCAAATCCTCGGGACAGGGCTACGAGCAGTACTTC.

This sequence joins TRBV25-1 and TRBJ2-7, with D possibly matching TRBD2 (6 bases). Between the trimmed V and J ends, which lost 4 bases and 1 base, there was a span of 14 bases. This CDR3 region has 15 residues. Germline CDR1 is MGHDK and CDR2 is SYGVNS. CDR3 loop: CASSGFGGSSYEQYF. CDR3 nucleotides: TGTGCCAGCAGTGGCTTCGGGGGATCTTCCTACGAGCAGTACTTC.

The genes are TRBV7-3 and TRBJ2-7; no definite D call. Trimming left V 2 bases short and J 2 bases short, with 7 bases between. The CDR3 totals 13 residues. Germline lookup yields CDR1 SGHTA and CDR2 FQGTGA. The CDR3 DNA reads TGTGCCAGCAGCTTATTTGCGGCCTACGAGCAGTACTTC. Its translation is CASSLFAAYEQYF.

The chain combines TRBV7-9 with TRBJ1-1; D might be TRBD1 (5 bases). Per the germline V gene, CDR1 is SEHNR and CDR2 is FQNEAQ (reference sequence). The CDR3 length is 12 residues. The DNA of the CDR3 is TGTGCAGAGGAAGGGGTGAACACTGAAGCTTTCTTT. Its translation: CAEEGVNTEAFF.

The chain links TRBV5-5 to TRBJ2-2, with D perhaps matching TRBD1 (8 bases). CDR3 length: 15 amino acids. Germline values: CDR1 SGHKS, CDR2 YYEKEE (reference sequence). Trimming cost V 4 bases and J 4 bases, with 14 bases left between them. CDR3: CASSTGGGGTGELFF. The CDR3 DNA reads as TGTGCCAGCAGCACAGGGGGAGGGGGCACCGGGGAGCTGTTTTTT.